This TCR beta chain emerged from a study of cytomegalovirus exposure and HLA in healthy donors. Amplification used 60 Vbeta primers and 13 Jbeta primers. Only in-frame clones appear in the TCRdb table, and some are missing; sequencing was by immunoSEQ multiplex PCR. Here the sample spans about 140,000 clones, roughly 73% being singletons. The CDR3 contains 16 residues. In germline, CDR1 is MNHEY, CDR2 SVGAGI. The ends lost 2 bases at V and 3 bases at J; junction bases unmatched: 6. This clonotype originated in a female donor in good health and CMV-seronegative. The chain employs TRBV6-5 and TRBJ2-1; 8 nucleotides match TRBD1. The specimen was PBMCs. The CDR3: CASSYRGQGFYNEQFF. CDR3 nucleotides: TGTGCCAGCAGTTACCGAGGACAGGGCTTCTACAATGAGCAGTTCTTC.